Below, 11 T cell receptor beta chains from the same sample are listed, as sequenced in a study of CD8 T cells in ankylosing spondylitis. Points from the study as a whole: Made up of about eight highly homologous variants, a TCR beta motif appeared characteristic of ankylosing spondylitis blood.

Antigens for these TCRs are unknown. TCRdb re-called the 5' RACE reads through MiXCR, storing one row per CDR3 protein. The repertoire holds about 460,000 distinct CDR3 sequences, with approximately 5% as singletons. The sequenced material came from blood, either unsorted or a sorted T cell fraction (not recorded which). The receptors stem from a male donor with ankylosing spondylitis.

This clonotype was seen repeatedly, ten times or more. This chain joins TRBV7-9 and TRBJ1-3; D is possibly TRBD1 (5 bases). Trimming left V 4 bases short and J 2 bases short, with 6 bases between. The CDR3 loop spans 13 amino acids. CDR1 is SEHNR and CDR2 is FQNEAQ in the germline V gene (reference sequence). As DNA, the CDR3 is TGTGCCAGCAGCTCGACAGCTGGAAACACCATATATTTT. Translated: CASSSTAGNTIYF. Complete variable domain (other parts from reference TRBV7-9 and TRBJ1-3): DTGVSQNPRHKITKRGQNVTFRCDPISEHNRLYWYRQTLGQGPEFLTYFQNEAQLEKSRLLSDRFSAERPKGSFSTLEIQRTEQGDSAMYLCASSSTAGNTIYFGEGSWLTVV.

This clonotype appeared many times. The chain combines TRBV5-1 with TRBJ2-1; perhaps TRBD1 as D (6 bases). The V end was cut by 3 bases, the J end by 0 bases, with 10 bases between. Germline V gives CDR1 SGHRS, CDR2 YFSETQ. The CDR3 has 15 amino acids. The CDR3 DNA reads TGCGCCAGCAGCTACGGACAGTCCTCCTACAATGAGCAGTTCTTC. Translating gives CASSYGQSSYNEQFF.

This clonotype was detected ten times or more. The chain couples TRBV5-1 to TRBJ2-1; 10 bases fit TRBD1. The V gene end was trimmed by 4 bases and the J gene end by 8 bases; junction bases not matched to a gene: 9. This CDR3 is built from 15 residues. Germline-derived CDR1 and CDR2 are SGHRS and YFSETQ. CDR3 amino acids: CASSKLGTGDDEQFF. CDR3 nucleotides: TGCGCCAGCAGCAAGTTAGGGACAGGGGACGATGAGCAGTTCTTC.

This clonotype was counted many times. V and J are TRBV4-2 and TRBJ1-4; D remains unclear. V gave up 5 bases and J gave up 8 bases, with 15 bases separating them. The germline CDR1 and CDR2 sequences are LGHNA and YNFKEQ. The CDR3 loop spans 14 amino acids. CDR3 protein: CASSSRTPGEKLFF. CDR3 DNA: TGTGCCAGCAGCTCCCGGACGCCTGGAGAAAAACTGTTTTTT.

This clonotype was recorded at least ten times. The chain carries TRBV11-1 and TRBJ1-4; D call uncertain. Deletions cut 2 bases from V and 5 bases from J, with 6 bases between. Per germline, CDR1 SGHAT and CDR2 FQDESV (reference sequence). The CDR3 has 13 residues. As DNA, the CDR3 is TGTGCCAGCAGCTTATCCAGCAATGAAAAACTGTTTTTT. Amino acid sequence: CASSLSSNEKLFF.

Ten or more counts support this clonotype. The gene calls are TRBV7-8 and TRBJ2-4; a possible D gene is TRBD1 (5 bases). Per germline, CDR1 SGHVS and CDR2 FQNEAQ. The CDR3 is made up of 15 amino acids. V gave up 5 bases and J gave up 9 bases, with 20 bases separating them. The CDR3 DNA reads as TGTGCCAGCAGCCCTCTAGGGGCTAACGCACCCATTCAGTACTTC. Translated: CASSPLGANAPIQYF.

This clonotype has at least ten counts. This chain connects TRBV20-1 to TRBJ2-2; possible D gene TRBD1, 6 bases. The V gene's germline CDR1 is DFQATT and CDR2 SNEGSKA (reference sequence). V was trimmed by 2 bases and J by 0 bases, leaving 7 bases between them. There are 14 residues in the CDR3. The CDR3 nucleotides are TGCAGTGCTAGACAGGGGTCGAACACCGGGGAGCTGTTTTTT. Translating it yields CSARQGSNTGELFF.

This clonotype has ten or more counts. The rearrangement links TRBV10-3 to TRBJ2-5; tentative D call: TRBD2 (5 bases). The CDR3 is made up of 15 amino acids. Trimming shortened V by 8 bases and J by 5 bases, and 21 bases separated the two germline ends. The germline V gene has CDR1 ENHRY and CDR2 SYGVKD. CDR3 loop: CAIGRSKGVSETQYF. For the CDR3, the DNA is TGTGCCATCGGCCGCTCCAAGGGAGTATCTGAGACCCAGTACTTC.

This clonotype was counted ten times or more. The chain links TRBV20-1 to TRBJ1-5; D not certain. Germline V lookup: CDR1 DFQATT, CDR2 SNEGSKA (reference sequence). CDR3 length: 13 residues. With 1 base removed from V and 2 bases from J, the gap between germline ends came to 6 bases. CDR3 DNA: TGCAGTGCTAGAGGTGGACGCAATCAGCCCCAGCATTTT. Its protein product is CSARGGRNQPQHF.

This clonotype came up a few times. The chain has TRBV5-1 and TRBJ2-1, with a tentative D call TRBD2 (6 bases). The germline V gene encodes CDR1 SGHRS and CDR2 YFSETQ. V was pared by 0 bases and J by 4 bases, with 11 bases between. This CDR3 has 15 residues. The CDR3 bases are TGCGCCAGCAGCTTGGTCCGAGGACTATACAATGAGCAGTTCTTC. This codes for CASSLVRGLYNEQFF.

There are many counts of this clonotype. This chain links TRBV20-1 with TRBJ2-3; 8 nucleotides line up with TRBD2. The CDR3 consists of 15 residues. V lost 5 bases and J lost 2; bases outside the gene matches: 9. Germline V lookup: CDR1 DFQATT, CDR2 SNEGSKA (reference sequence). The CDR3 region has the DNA TGCAGTGCTTTAAAAGCGGGAGCCCCCACAGATACGCAGTATTTT. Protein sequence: CSALKAGAPTDTQYF.